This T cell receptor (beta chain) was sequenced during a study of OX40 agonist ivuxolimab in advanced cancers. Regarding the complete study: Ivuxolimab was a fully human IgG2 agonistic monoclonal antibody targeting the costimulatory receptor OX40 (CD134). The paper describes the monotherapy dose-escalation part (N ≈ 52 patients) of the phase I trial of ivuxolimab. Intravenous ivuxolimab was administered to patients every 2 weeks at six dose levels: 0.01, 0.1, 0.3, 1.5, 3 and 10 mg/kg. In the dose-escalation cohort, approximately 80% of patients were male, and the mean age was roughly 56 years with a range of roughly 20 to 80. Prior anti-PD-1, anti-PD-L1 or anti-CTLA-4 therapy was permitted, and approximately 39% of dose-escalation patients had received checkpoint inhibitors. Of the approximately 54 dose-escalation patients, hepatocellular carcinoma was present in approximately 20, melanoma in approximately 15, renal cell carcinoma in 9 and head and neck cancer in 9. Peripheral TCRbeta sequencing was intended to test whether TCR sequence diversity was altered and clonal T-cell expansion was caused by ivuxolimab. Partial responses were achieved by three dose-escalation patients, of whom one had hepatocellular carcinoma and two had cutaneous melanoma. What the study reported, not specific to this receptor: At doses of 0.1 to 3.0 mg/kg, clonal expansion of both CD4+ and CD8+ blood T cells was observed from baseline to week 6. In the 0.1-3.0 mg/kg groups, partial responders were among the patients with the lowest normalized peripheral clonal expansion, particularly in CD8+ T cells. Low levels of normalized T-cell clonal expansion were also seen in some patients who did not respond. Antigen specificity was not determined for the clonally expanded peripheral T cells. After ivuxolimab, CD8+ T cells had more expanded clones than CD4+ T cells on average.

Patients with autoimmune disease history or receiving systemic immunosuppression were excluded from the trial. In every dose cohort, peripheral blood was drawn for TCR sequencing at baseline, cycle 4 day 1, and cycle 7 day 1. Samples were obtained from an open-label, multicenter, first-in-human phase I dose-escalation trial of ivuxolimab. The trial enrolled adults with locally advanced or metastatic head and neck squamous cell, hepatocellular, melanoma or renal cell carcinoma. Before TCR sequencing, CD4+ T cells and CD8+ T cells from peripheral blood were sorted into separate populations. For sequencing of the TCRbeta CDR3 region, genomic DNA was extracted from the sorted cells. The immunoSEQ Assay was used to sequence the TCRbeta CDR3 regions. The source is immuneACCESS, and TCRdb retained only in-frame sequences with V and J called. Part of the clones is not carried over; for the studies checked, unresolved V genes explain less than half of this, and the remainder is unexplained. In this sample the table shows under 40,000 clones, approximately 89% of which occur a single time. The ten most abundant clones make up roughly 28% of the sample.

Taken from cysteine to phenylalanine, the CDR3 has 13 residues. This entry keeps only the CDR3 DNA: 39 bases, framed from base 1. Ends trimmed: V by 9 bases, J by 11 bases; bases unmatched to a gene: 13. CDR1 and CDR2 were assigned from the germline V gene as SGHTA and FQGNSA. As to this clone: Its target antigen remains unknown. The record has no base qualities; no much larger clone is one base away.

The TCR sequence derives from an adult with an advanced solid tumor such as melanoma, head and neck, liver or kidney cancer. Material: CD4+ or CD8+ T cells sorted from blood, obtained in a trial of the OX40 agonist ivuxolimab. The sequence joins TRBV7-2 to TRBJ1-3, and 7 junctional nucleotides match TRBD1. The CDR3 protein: CASRGQEDMSIYF. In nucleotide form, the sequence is TGTGCCAGTAGGGGGCAGGAGGATATGTCCATATATTTT.